One sample yielded the 22 T cell receptor beta chains listed below, sequenced in a study of blood T cell repertoires in COVID-19. This table comes from immunoSEQ multiplex PCR, and its TCRdb copy is limited to in-frame clones, with some not included. The sample lists nearly 350,000 clones; about 90% were seen once. The source material was peripheral blood. Receptor source: a woman in her late teens or twenties who had recovered from COVID-19.

This chain joins TRBV12-3 or TRBV12-4 and TRBJ1-2; tentative D call: TRBD1 (6 bases). The V gene lost 0 bases and the J gene lost 8 bases, with 10 bases spanning the gap. CDR3 size: 13 residues. The CDR3 DNA follows: TGTGCCAGCAGTTTAGCCGGGACATTAGGCTACACCTTC. Protein sequence: CASSLAGTLGYTF.

The rearrangement links TRBV24-1 to TRBJ1-1, with a possible D match to TRBD1 (5 bases). The V end was cut by 8 bases, the J end by 1 base, with 13 bases between. From germline, CDR1 is KGHDR and CDR2 SFDVKD. The CDR3 sequence is 14 residues long. The CDR3 region is CATISPGQNTEAFF. For the CDR3, the DNA is TGTGCCACCATTTCCCCAGGGCAGAACACTGAAGCTTTCTTT.

The chain employs TRBV6-2 or TRBV6-3 and TRBJ2-3; TRBD2 matches at 12 bases. There are 14 residues in the CDR3. Germline lookup yields CDR1 MNHEY and CDR2 SVGEGT. Unmatched junction bases numbered 2, after V lost 5 bases and J lost 5 bases. The CDR3 spells CASSLAGGQDTQYF. CDR3 in DNA: TGTGCCAGCAGTCTAGCGGGAGGGCAAGATACGCAGTATTTT.

The chain links TRBV11-3 to TRBJ1-2; D remains ambiguous. Germline CDR1 and CDR2: SGHNT and YENEEA. CDR3 size: 12 residues. V was cut by 0 bases and J by 4 bases, with 3 bases left in between. CDR3 DNA: TGTGCCAGCAGCTTAGATAGCTATGGCTACACCTTC. Translated, it gives CASSLDSYGYTF. Based on the CDR3 plus reference TRBV11-3 and TRBJ1-2, the full variable domain is EAGVVQSPRYKIIEKKQPVAFWCNPISGHNTLYWYLQNLGQGPELLIRYENEEAVDDSQLPKDRFSAERLKGVDSTLKIQPAELGDSAVYLCASSLDSYGYTFGSGTRLTVV.

V and J are TRBV25-1 and TRBJ2-1, with 11 bases aligning to TRBD2. CDR1 and CDR2 (germline): MGHDK, SYGVNS. The V and J ends lost 4 bases and 7 bases, in that order; junction bases with no gene match: 9. This CDR3 is 16 amino acids long. The CDR3: CASSAPPGTSGNEQFF. The CDR3 bases are TGTGCCAGCAGTGCCCCACCCGGGACTAGCGGAAATGAGCAGTTCTTC.

V gene TRBV19 combines with J gene TRBJ1-2; 7 nucleotides line up with TRBD1. The CDR3 loop spans 13 amino acids. The V segment lost 7 bases and the J segment 6 bases; nucleotides outside the gene matches: 8. Germline V CDR1 and CDR2: LNHDA, SQIVND (reference sequence). CDR3 protein: CASTGGRFHGYTF. CDR3 bases: TGTGCCAGTACAGGGGGAAGATTTCATGGCTACACCTTC.

The V gene is TRBV11-3, the J gene TRBJ1-1; the match to TRBD1 covers 7 bases. Trimming cost V 5 bases and J 6 bases; bases outside gene matches: 6. This CDR3 is 13 amino acids long. Germline V gene lookup returns CDR1 SGHNT and CDR2 YENEEA. CDR3 sequence: CASSARGTPEAFF. The CDR3 DNA reads as TGTGCCAGCAGCGCCAGGGGGACACCTGAAGCTTTCTTT.

This rearrangement joins TRBV11-3 to TRBJ1-1; possibly TRBD1 for D (6 bases). This CDR3 contains 15 residues. Germline loops: CDR1 SGHNT, CDR2 YENEEA. The germline V and J ends were trimmed by 0 bases and 4 bases, with 12 bases remaining between them. CDR3 sequence: CASSLDLQGPTEAFF. The CDR3 region has the DNA TGTGCCAGCAGCTTAGACCTACAGGGTCCCACTGAAGCTTTCTTT.

The CDR3 is CASGPKLAPPRNEQFF. The DNA of the CDR3 is TGTGCTAGTGGTCCGAAACTAGCGCCCCCCCGGAATGAGCAGTTCTTC. This chain uses TRBV12-5 with TRBJ2-1; 7 bases match TRBD2. V shed 5 bases and J 7 bases; nucleotides not matched to a gene: 14. Looked up from germline, CDR1 is LGHNT and CDR2 is FRNRAP. This CDR3 comprises 16 residues.

This chain uses TRBV4-3 with TRBJ2-3; no clear D gene. V lost 0 bases and J lost 4, with 5 bases in between. This CDR3 region has 13 residues. Germline lookup yields CDR1 LGHNA and CDR2 YSLEER. The CDR3 DNA is TGCGCCAGCAGCCAAGACTATGCAGATACGCAGTATTTT. Its protein is CASSQDYADTQYF.

The V gene is TRBV12-3 or TRBV12-4, the J gene TRBJ2-1; D unclear. There are 12 residues in the CDR3. V was shortened by 0 bases and J by 8 bases, with 5 bases between the two germline ends. CDR3 amino acids: CASSLAAYEQFF. DNA for the CDR3: TGTGCCAGCAGTTTAGCAGCGTATGAGCAGTTCTTC.

The chain combines TRBV7-8 with TRBJ2-3; 7 bases match TRBD2. CDR1 SGHVS and CDR2 FQNEAQ come from the germline V gene. V lost 6 bases and J lost 11; bases outside the gene matches: 14. The CDR3 is 14 residues long. The CDR3 region is CASRSSSGQTWQYF. In nucleotides, the CDR3 is TGTGCCAGCAGGAGTTCTAGCGGACAAACTTGGCAGTATTTT.

The chain joins TRBV27 to TRBJ1-2, with 7 nucleotides matching TRBD1. This CDR3 contains 13 residues. V was clipped by 6 bases and J by 6 bases; unmatched bases: 7. Germline CDR1 is MNHEY and CDR2 is SMNVEV (reference sequence). This CDR3 is CASRSTGSDGYTF. The CDR3 DNA sequence: TGTGCCAGCAGGTCGACAGGGAGTGATGGCTACACCTTC.

The rearrangement links TRBV2 to TRBJ1-2; D unclear. V lost 10 bases, J lost 7 bases, and 13 bases lay in between. This CDR3 spans 11 amino acids. Germline V lookup: CDR1 SNHLY, CDR2 FYNNEI. The CDR3: CATRRLIGYTF. For the CDR3, the DNA is TGTGCCACAAGGAGACTGATTGGCTACACCTTC.

The V call is TRBV19, the J call TRBJ2-1, with 12 bases that match TRBD2. V shed 4 bases and J 5 bases; nucleotides not matched to a gene: 3. This CDR3 spans 15 amino acids. The germline CDR1 and CDR2 sequences are LNHDA and SQIVND (reference sequence). Here the CDR3 reads CASSNLAGGDNEQFF. The CDR3 nucleotides are TGTGCCAGTAGTAATCTAGCGGGAGGGGACAATGAGCAGTTCTTC. The variable domain in full, completed from reference TRBV19 and TRBJ2-1, reads DGGITQSPKYLFRKEGQNVTLSCEQNLNHDAMYWYRQDPGQGLRLIYYSQIVNDFQKGDIAEGYSVSREKKESFPLTVTSAQKNPTAFYLCASSNLAGGDNEQFFGPGTRLTVL.

The J gene is TRBJ2-1, the V gene TRBV20-1; weak D call: TRBD2 (5 bases). The CDR3 consists of 13 residues. V lost 3 bases and J lost 5, with 11 bases in between. Germline-derived CDR1 and CDR2 are DFQATT and SNEGSKA (reference sequence). CDR3 bases: TGCAGTGCTAGTGGGGAGTTGAACAATGAGCAGTTCTTC. This translates into CSASGELNNEQFF.

This chain joins TRBV5-8 and TRBJ2-1; 13 nucleotides align to TRBD2. J was trimmed by 4 bases and V by 4 bases; bases with no gene match: 2. CDR1 SGHTS and CDR2 YDEGEE come from the germline V gene. The CDR3 is made up of 15 amino acids. CDR3 in DNA: TGTGCCAGCAGCCGGACTAGCGGGAGATACAATGAGCAGTTCTTC. It yields the protein CASSRTSGRYNEQFF.

This CDR3 is CASSLVPRLSTDTQYF. The CDR3, as DNA: TGTGCCAGCAGCTTAGTACCCAGGCTAAGCACAGATACGCAGTATTTT. The chain has TRBV7-2 and TRBJ2-3; no definite D call. The germline V and J ends were trimmed by 1 base and 0 bases, with 11 bases remaining between them. Germline values: CDR1 SGHTA, CDR2 FQGNSA. The CDR3 has 16 amino acids.

This sequence joins TRBV3-1 (or the pseudogene TRBV3-2) and TRBJ2-5, with 8 positions matching TRBD2. This CDR3 is 14 amino acids long. J gave up 3 bases and V 7 bases, and 7 bases lay outside the gene matches. The V gene's germline CDR1 is LGHDT and CDR2 YNNKEL (reference sequence). This CDR3 is CASNTGGPEETQYF. In nucleotides, the CDR3 is TGTGCCAGCAACACGGGAGGGCCAGAAGAGACCCAGTACTTC.

The rearrangement uses TRBV29-1 and TRBJ2-1, with 8 bases lining up with TRBD2. V dropped 6 bases and J dropped 2; count of bases not matched to a gene: 6. This CDR3 region has 14 residues. Germline assignment: CDR1 SQVTM and CDR2 ANQGSEA. Written as DNA, the CDR3 is TGCAGCGTAAGTAGCGGGACTACCTACAATGAGCAGTTCTTC. Translating gives CSVSSGTTYNEQFF.

V and J are TRBV9 and TRBJ2-1, with 16 bases aligning to TRBD2. V was pared by 5 bases and J by 7 bases, with 15 bases of the junction left unmatched. This CDR3 has 19 amino acids. Germline CDR1 reads SGDLS; CDR2 reads YYNGEE. The CDR3 nucleotides are TGTGCCAGCAGAAACCCAGGGACTAGCGGGAGGGACTCGCTGAATGAGCAGTTCTTC. It specifies CASRNPGTSGRDSLNEQFF.

The chain is built from TRBV19 and TRBJ1-1, with D perhaps TRBD1 (5 bases). Per the germline V gene, CDR1 is LNHDA and CDR2 is SQIVND (reference sequence). This CDR3 contains 18 residues. V was clipped by 3 bases and J by 0 bases, with 20 bases between them. DNA of the CDR3: TGTGCCAGTAGTATTCAGGCCAGGGTAGAAGGGATGAACACTGAAGCTTTCTTT. Amino acid sequence: CASSIQARVEGMNTEAFF. Full variable domain (rest looked up from reference TRBV19 and TRBJ1-1): DGGITQSPKYLFRKEGQNVTLSCEQNLNHDAMYWYRQDPGQGLRLIYYSQIVNDFQKGDIAEGYSVSREKKESFPLTVTSAQKNPTAFYLCASSIQARVEGMNTEAFFGQGTRLTVV.